This record concerns one T cell receptor (beta chain) sequence. Repertoires were generated with immunoSEQ multiplex PCR, while TCRdb's copy carries only in-frame clones and drops some. The sample includes roughly 250,000 clones, 70% to 90% of them seen just once. The germline V gene encodes CDR1 SGHTA and CDR2 FQGNSA. CDR3 length: 11 amino acids. V dropped 8 bases and J dropped 6 bases, with 10 bases sitting between them. These data originate in a study of blood T cell repertoires in COVID-19. The sample consisted of PBMCs or T cells enriched from blood (not recorded which). The receptor's source is a woman aged 45-59 years who had recovered from COVID-19. This chain joins TRBV7-2 and TRBJ1-2, with D maybe TRBD1 (6 bases). The CDR3 is CASWGRHGYTF. Here the CDR3 DNA reads TGTGCCAGCTGGGGGCGGCATGGCTACACCTTC.